This T cell receptor (beta chain) comes out of a study of blood T cell repertoires in COVID-19. Study details: The United States, Italy and Spain provided the acute and convalescent COVID-19 samples.

TCRdb keeps only in-frame clones here, not all; method: immunoSEQ multiplex PCR. This sample carries roughly 35,000 clones, around nine tenths of them seen once, and the ten largest clones take approximately 20%. The CDR3 length is 13 residues. Between the trimmed V and J ends, which lost 3 bases and 8 bases, there was a span of 13 bases. Germline CDR1 reads LNHDA; CDR2 reads SQIVND (reference sequence). Material: peripheral blood. The genes are TRBV19 and TRBJ1-1, with D unresolved. The clonotype originates from an older man with acute or convalescent COVID-19. The CDR3, as DNA: TGTGCCAGTAGTATTGGCTCCTTCGGGGAAGCTTTCTTT. As protein: CASSIGSFGEAFF. The entire variable domain, with the rest obtained from reference TRBV19 and TRBJ1-1, is as follows: DGGITQSPKYLFRKEGQNVTLSCEQNLNHDAMYWYRQDPGQGLRLIYYSQIVNDFQKGDIAEGYSVSREKKESFPLTVTSAQKNPTAFYLCASSIGSFGEAFFGQGTRLTVV.